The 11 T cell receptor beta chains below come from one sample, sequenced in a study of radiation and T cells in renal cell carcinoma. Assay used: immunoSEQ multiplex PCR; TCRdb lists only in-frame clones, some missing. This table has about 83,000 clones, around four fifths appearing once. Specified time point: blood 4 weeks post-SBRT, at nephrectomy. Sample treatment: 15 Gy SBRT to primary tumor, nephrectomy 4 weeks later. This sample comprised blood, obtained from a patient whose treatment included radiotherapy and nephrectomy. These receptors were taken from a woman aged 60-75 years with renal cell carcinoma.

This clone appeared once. The CDR3 region is CASSLHGTSRETQYF. The CDR3 DNA reads TGTGCCAGCAGCCTGCACGGGACTAGTAGGGAGACCCAGTACTTC. This chain links TRBV7-2 with TRBJ2-5, with TRBD2 matching over 8 bases. Germline V gene sequence: CDR1 SGHTA, CDR2 FQGNSA. The CDR3 is 15 residues long. The V segment lost 5 bases and the J segment 5 bases; nucleotides outside the gene matches: 10.

CDR3 coding DNA: TGTGCCAGCAGTGAATTAGGAGGGGGGGGGAATCAGCCCCAGCATTTT. Its protein product is CASSELGGGGNQPQHF. The chain is built from TRBV6-1 and TRBJ1-5; TRBD1 is a possible D gene (6 bases). Trimming pared 2 bases from V and 4 bases from J, leaving 15 bases between. This CDR3 is built from 16 residues. Looked up from germline, CDR1 is MNHNS and CDR2 is SASEGT.

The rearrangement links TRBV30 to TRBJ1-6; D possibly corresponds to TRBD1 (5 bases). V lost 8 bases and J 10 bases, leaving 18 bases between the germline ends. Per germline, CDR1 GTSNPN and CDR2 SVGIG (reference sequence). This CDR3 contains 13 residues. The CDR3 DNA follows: TGTGCCACGGGCACAGGCTCCGGCTCACCCCTCCACTTT. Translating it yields CATGTGSGSPLHF.

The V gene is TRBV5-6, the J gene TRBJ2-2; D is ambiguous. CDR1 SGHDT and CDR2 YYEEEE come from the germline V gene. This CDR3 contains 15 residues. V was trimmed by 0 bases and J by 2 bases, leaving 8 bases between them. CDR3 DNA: TGTGCCAGCAGCTTGGTTTCCGCCAACACCGGGGAGCTGTTTTTT. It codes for CASSLVSANTGELFF.

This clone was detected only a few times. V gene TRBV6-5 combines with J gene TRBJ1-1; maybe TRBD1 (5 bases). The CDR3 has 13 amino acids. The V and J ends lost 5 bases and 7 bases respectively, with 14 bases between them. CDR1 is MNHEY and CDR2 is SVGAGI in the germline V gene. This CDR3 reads CASSKRGFSEAFF. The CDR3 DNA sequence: TGTGCCAGCAGTAAACGGGGGTTCAGTGAAGCTTTCTTT.

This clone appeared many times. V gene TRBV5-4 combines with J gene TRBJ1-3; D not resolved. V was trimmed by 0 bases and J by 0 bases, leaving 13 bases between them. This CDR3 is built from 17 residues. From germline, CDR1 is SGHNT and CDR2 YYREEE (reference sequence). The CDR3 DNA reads TGTGCCAGCAGCTTGGGCGACGGCGGCTACTCTGGAAACACCATATATTTT. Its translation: CASSLGDGGYSGNTIYF.

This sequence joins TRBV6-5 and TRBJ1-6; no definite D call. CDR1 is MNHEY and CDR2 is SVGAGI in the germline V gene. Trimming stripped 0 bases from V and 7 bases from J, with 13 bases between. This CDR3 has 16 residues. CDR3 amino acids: CASSYSGRVANSPLHF. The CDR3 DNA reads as TGTGCCAGCAGTTACTCGGGCCGGGTAGCAAATTCACCCCTCCACTTT.

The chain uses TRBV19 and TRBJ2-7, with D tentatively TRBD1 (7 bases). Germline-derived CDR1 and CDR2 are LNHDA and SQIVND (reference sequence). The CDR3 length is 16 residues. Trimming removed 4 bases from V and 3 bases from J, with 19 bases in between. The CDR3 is CASSTTRQGGIYEQYF. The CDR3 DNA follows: TGTGCCAGTAGTACCACCCGACAGGGAGGAATCTACGAGCAGTACTTC.

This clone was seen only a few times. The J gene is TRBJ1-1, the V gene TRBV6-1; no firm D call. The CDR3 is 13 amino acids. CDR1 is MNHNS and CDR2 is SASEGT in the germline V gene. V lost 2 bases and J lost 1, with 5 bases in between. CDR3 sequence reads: CASSENWNTEAFF. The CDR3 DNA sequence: TGTGCCAGCAGTGAAAACTGGAACACTGAAGCTTTCTTT.

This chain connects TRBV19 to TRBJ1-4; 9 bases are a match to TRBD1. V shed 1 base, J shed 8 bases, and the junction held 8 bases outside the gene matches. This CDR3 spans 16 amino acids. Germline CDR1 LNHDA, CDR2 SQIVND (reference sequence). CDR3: CASSIVRDRVDEKLFF. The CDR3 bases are TGTGCCAGTAGTATAGTCCGGGACAGGGTCGACGAAAAACTGTTTTTT. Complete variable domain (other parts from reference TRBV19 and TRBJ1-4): DGGITQSPKYLFRKEGQNVTLSCEQNLNHDAMYWYRQDPGQGLRLIYYSQIVNDFQKGDIAEGYSVSREKKESFPLTVTSAQKNPTAFYLCASSIVRDRVDEKLFFGSGTQLSVL.

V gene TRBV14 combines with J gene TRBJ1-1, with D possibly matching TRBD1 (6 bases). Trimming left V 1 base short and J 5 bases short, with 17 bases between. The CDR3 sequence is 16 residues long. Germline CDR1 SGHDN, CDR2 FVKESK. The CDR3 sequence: CASSQVGVGGWTEAFF. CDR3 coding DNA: TGTGCCAGCAGCCAAGTTGGCGTAGGGGGTTGGACTGAAGCTTTCTTT.